Listed here are 18 T cell receptor delta chains from one sample, sequenced in a study of gamma-delta chains in newborns, infants, children. TCRdb re-analyzed the reads via CATT. The sample lists about 4,000 delta-chain clones, roughly two fifths occurring once. Sequences were derived from blood, sampled at week 6. The source is a child who was a newborn, infant or young child, either healthy, febrile or measles-vaccinated (not recorded which).

The gene calls are TRDV1 and TRDJ1; 11 nucleotides agree with TRDD3. V lost 2 bases, J lost 1 base, and 24 bases stayed unmatched. Germline values: CDR1 TSWWSYY, CDR2 QGS. This CDR3 has 23 residues. CDR3 nucleotides: TGTGCTCTTGGGGAAGAGGCGCCTTCCTACTTTGAGATGGGGGATACGGGCACCGATAAACTCATCTTT. It encodes CALGEEAPSYFEMGDTGTDKLIF.

Only a few counts were recorded for this clone. J is TRDJ3 and V is TRDV2; 9 bases agree with TRDD3. Per germline, CDR1 GEAIGNYY and CDR2 EKD. V trimming: 3 bases; J trimming: 0 bases; junction bases outside the gene matches: 11. The CDR3 consists of 20 residues. CDR3 sequence (DNA): TGTGCCTGTGACCCAGCTTTAGAGGGGATACGCTCCTGGGACACCCGACAGATGTTTTTC. The encoded protein is CACDPALEGIRSWDTRQMFF.

The rearrangement links TRDV1 to TRDJ1, with D unclear. The V end was cut by 6 bases, the J end by 0 bases, with 8 bases between. CDR1 TSWWSYY and CDR2 QGS come from the germline V gene. This CDR3 region has 13 residues. The CDR3 spells CALGVQYTDKLIF. The DNA for the CDR3 is TGTGCTCTTGGAGTCCAGTACACCGATAAACTCATCTTT.

For this clone: This likely reflects a read error, since a far larger clone is one base away. The rearrangement joins TRDV2 to TRDJ3; 12 bases are shared with TRDD3. The CDR3 extends over 18 amino acids. Germline CDR1 and CDR2: GEAIGNYY and EKD. DNA of the CDR3: TGTGCCTGTGACAGTACTGGGGGATACTCCTGGGACACCCGACAGGTGTTTTTC. This translates into CACDSTGGYSWDTRQVFF.

Worth noting for this clone: At the DNA level, this CDR3 is encoded by other sequences in the same sample as well. V gene TRDV1 combines with J gene TRDJ1, with 8 bases that match TRDD3. V dropped 7 bases and J dropped 0; count of bases not matched to a gene: 22. The CDR3 has 20 amino acids. From germline, CDR1 is TSWWSYY and CDR2 QGS. The CDR3 is CALARDLFYWGGPYTDKLIF. The CDR3 DNA is TGTGCTCTTGCGCGTGACCTTTTTTACTGGGGGGGGCCGTACACCGATAAACTCATCTTT.

The chain joins TRDV1 to TRDJ1, with 12 bases that match TRDD3. Germline V gives CDR1 TSWWSYY, CDR2 QGS. This CDR3 has 23 residues. V trimming: 2 bases; J trimming: 0 bases; junction bases outside the gene matches: 22. CDR3 protein: CALGEGTMGGYWGILLDTDKLIF. CDR3 coding DNA: TGTGCTCTTGGGGAAGGGACTATGGGGGGGTACTGGGGGATACTTTTGGACACCGATAAACTCATCTTT.

Comment on this clone: The germline gene is not matched at one end of the junction; a read error may be the cause. The J gene is TRDJ3, the V gene TRDV2, with TRDD3 matching over 8 bases. The CDR3 covers 19 residues. CDR1 and CDR2 (germline): GEAIGNYY, EKD. The chain's CDR3 is CACDTPGGPSSWGTRQMFF. DNA of the CDR3: TGTGCCTGTGACACCCCTGGGGGACCCAGCTCCTGGGGCACCCGACAGATGTTTTTC.

By proportion, this clone is medium-sized. The rearrangement links TRDV2 to TRDJ1; 8 nucleotides line up with TRDD3. V lost 5 bases to trimming and J lost 0 bases; unmatched junction nucleotides: 22. Germline V lookup: CDR1 GEAIGNYY, CDR2 EKD. The length of the CDR3 is 20 residues. The CDR3 sequence: CACVPLKLGAHAAYTDKLIF. Here the CDR3 DNA reads TGTGCCTGTGTCCCCTTAAAACTGGGGGCCCACGCGGCGTACACCGATAAACTCATCTTT.

This clone is medium-sized. The rearrangement links TRDV2 to TRDJ1; TRDD3 agrees at 11 bases. There are 19 residues in the CDR3. Germline CDR1 GEAIGNYY, CDR2 EKD. The J segment lost 3 bases and the V segment lost 0 bases, leaving 14 bases of the junction unmatched. CDR3 sequence reads: CACDTGKVLGDKAPDKLIF. The CDR3, as DNA: TGTGCCTGTGACACCGGTAAGGTACTGGGGGATAAAGCCCCCGATAAACTCATCTTT.

As for this clone: Mismatch with germline at one junction end may stem from a read error. This sample also contains other DNA sequences that code for the same CDR3. The V and J genes are TRDV3 and TRDJ1; 10 nucleotides match TRDD3. The CDR3 consists of 19 residues. Germline V gives CDR1 TVYSNPD, CDR2 GDNSRS (reference sequence). The CDR3 loop is CANNRPSRPYWGIHDKLIF. The CDR3 DNA reads as TGTGCCAATAACCGGCCTTCCCGACCTTACTGGGGGATCCACGATAAACTCATCTTC.

The chain recombines TRDV2 with TRDJ3; 11 bases map to TRDD3. V was pared by 3 bases and J by 2 bases, with 2 bases of the junction left unmatched. Germline V CDR1 and CDR2: GEAIGNYY, EKD. The CDR3 totals 17 residues. CDR3 DNA sequence: TGTGCCTGTGACTGGGGGATACGCGCCTGGGACACCCGACAGATGTTTTTC. It specifies CACDWGIRAWDTRQMFF.

This CDR3 reads CALGVTSSYLDRGTDKLIF. CDR3 bases: TGTGCTCTTGGGGTAACGTCTTCCTACCTCGACCGGGGGACCGATAAACTCATCTTT. This chain connects TRDV1 to TRDJ1, with 8 bases fitting TRDD2. CDR1 is TSWWSYY, CDR2 QGS, per germline. The CDR3 loop spans 19 amino acids. V dropped 4 bases and J dropped 2; count of bases not matched to a gene: 18.

V usage is TRDV1 and J usage is TRDJ1; 12 bases map to TRDD3. The CDR3 sequence is 21 residues long. J lost 7 bases, V lost 4 bases, and 25 bases had no gene match. In germline, CDR1 is TSWWSYY, CDR2 QGS. CDR3 DNA sequence: TGTGCTCTTGGGGCACCCGTGGGGAACACGTACTGGGGGATACCCGGGCGTAAACTCATCTTT. This gives the protein CALGAPVGNTYWGIPGRKLIF.

Turning to this clone: The same CDR3 is also encoded by other DNA sequences in this sample. This sequence joins TRDV2 and TRDJ1; TRDD3 aligns across 10 bases. Germline trimming cut 1 base from V and 10 bases from J; bases unmatched to any gene: 14. CDR1 and CDR2 (germline): GEAIGNYY, EKD. The CDR3 spans 16 residues. CDR3 nucleotide sequence: TGTGCCTGTGACACTATTACTGGGGGATCGCTGCCCAGACTCATCTTT. Protein sequence: CACDTITGGSLPRLIF.

Concerning this clone itself: Within the sample, other DNA sequences also encode this same CDR3. V usage is TRDV2 and J usage is TRDJ1, with 11 bases that match TRDD3. The CDR3 covers 17 residues. The germline gives CDR1 GEAIGNYY, CDR2 EKD. With 5 bases clipped from V and 0 bases from J, the junction kept 10 bases outside the gene matches. In DNA, the CDR3 is TGTGCCTGTGCCCCTACTGGGGGATATGCGGACACCGATAAACTCATCTTT. Protein: CACAPTGGYADTDKLIF.

This clone occurred a few times. The V gene is TRDV3, the J gene TRDJ1, with 8 bases identical to TRDD3. This CDR3 has 18 amino acids. Germline CDR1 is TVYSNPD and CDR2 is GDNSRS (reference sequence). Losses at the gene ends were 0 bases for V and 4 bases for J; bases not matched to a gene: 19. The CDR3 loop reads CAFRISTYKGIPGDKLIF. The CDR3 DNA reads as TGTGCCTTTAGAATAAGTACCTACAAGGGGATACCAGGCGATAAACTCATCTTT.

This clone was counted once. The chain couples TRDV1 to TRDJ3; 8 nucleotides agree with TRDD3. Looked up from germline, CDR1 is TSWWSYY and CDR2 is QGS. The CDR3 contains 22 residues. V shed 6 bases and J 1 base; nucleotides not matched to a gene: 20. DNA for the CDR3: TGTGCTCTTGGACACATCCTCAACGGTGGGGGATCAGAGTCCTGGGACACCCGACAGATGTTTTTC. This sequence encodes CALGHILNGGGSESWDTRQMFF.

Turning to this clone: It may be a read error: a sequence one base away is much more abundant. Other DNA sequences in the same sample also yield this CDR3. V and J are TRDV2 and TRDJ3, with TRDD3 matching over 7 bases. The germline gives CDR1 GEAIGNYY, CDR2 EKD. The J segment lost 7 bases and the V segment lost 0 bases, leaving 14 bases of the junction unmatched. The CDR3 has 19 amino acids. CDR3 sequence reads: CACDTGYWGPEGDTRQMFF. Written as DNA, the CDR3 is TGTGCCTGTGACACCGGATACTGGGGACCCGAGGGAGACACCCGACAGATGTTTTTC.